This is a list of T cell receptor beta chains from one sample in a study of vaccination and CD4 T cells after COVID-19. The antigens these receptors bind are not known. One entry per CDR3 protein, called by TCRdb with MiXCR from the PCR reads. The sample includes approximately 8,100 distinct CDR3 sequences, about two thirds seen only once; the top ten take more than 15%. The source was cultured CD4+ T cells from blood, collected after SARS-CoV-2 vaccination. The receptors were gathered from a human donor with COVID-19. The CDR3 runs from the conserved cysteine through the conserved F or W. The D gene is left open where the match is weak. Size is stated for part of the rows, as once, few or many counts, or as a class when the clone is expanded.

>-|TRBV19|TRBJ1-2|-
TGTGCCAGTAGTACCTCGACGGTAAACTATGGCTACACCTTC
CASSTSTVNYGYTF
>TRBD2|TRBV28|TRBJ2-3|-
TGTGCCAGCAGTTCCGCCTTCCGACTAGCGGGGGACACAGATACGCAGTATTTT
CASSSAFRLAGDTDTQYF
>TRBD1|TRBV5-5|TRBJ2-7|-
TGTGCCAGCAACAGCAGGGGGCGGTACGAGCAGTACTTC
CASNSRGRYEQYF
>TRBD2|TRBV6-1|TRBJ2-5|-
TGTGCCAGCAGTGCCGCGGGACTAGGACAAGAGACCCAGTACTTC
CASSAAGLGQETQYF
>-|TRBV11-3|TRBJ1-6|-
TGTGCCAGCAGCTTATTTGGGGACCTGGCCGTTGCTTCACCCCTCCACTTT
CASSLFGDLAVASPLHF
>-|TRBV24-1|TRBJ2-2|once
TGTGCCACCAGTGATTTGGGGGTGACGAACACCGGGGAGCTGTTTTTT
CATSDLGVTNTGELFF
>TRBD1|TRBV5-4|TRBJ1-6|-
TGTGCCAGCAGCCCGGACAGGGGTTATTCACCCCTCCACTTT
CASSPDRGYSPLHF
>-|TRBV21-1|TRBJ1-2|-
TGTGCCAGCAGCGCGGGGGGAGTCCGTCCCTATGGCTACACCTTC
CASSAGGVRPYGYTF
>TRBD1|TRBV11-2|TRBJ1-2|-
TGTGCCAGCAGTCCTCTCATGACAGGGGGAGGCGGCTACACCTTC
CASSPLMTGGGGYTF
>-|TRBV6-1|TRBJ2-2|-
TGTGCCAGCATTCTTGGGCAGGCTAACACCGGGGAGCTGTTTTTT
CASILGQANTGELFF
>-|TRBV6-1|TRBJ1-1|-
TGTGCCACGTTCGTTCACCAAGCGAACACTGAAGCTTTCTTT
CATFVHQANTEAFF
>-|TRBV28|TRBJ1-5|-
TGTGCCAGCAGTGGGAGTGGTCAGCCCCAGCATTTT
CASSGSGQPQHF
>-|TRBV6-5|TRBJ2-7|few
TGTGCCAGCAGTTACGTCAGGGACTCCTACGAGCAGTACTTC
CASSYVRDSYEQYF
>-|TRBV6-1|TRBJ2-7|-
TGTGCCAGCAGCATATCTAGCTACGAGCAGTACTTC
CASSISSYEQYF
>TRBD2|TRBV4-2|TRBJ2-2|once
TGTGCCAGCAGCCAAGGAAGGCGGACTAGCGAAAACACCGGGGAGCTGTTTTTT
CASSQGRRTSENTGELFF
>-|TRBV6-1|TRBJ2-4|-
TGTGCCAGCAGCCACTTTGTTCAGTACTTC
CASSHFVQYF
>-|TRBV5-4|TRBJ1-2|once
TGTGCCAGCAGCTCCGCGTATGGGGTATCATCTGGCTACACCTTC
CASSSAYGVSSGYTF
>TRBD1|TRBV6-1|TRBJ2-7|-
TGTGCCAGCAGTGATGGGACAGGACCCTCGTACGAGCAGTACTTC
CASSDGTGPSYEQYF
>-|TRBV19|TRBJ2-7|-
TGTGCCAGTAGCCCACAGGGAGAGGGCTCCTACGAGCAGTACTTC
CASSPQGEGSYEQYF
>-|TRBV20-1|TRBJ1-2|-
TGCAGTGCCCCAAATGACGGGGGCAACTATGGCTACACCTTC
CSAPNDGGNYGYTF
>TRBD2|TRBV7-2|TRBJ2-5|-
TGTGCCAGCAGCCTAATCCTGGGACTAGCGGGGGGGGTCCAAGAGACCCAGTACTTC
CASSLILGLAGGVQETQYF
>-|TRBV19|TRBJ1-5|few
TGTGCCAGTACCGCGGGGAGAGGGGGTAGTCAGCCCCAGCATTTT
CASTAGRGGSQPQHF
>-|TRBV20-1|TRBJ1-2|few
TGCAGTGCTAGAGTCGGCGCGCCGAGTGGCTACACCTTC
CSARVGAPSGYTF
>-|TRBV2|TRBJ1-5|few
TGTGCCAGCAGTGAAGCGCAAAATCAGCCCCAGCATTTT
CASSEAQNQPQHF
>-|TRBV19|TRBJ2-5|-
TGTGCCAGTAGTTCTATGGAGACCCAGTACTTC
CASSSMETQYF
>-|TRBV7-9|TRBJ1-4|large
TGTGCCAGCAGCTGGGAGGGGGCAACTAATGAAAAACTGTTTTTT
CASSWEGATNEKLFF
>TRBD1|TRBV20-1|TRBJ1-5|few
TGCAGTGCATGTCCCGGGACAGGGGGCGAGCAGCCCCAGCATTTT
CSACPGTGGEQPQHF
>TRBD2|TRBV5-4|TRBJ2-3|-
TGTGCCAGCAGCCCGGGACTAGCGGGGGCCAGCACAGATACGCAGTATTTT
CASSPGLAGASTDTQYF
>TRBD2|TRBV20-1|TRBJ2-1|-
TGCAGTACAAGCGGGGGAGACCACAATGAGCAGTTCTTC
CSTSGGDHNEQFF
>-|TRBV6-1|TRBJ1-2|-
TGTGCCAGCAGTGAACGGCGTGGGGACACCTTC
CASSERRGDTF
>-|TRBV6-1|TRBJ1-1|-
TGTGCCAGCAGCTGGACGGTTGAGAACACTGAAGCTTTCTTT
CASSWTVENTEAFF
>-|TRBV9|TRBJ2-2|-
TGTGCCAGCAGCGTAGCTGGGGCAGCGAACACCGGGGAGCTGTTTTTT
CASSVAGAANTGELFF
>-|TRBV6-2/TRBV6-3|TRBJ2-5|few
TGTGCCAGCAGCTCAGACGGAAAACGAGAGACCCAGTACTTC
CASSSDGKRETQYF
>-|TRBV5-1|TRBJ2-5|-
TGCGCCAGCAGCTTAAATCCGGGACATCGGGTAGTGGGGGAGAAAGAGACCCAGTACTTC
CASSLNPGHRVVGEKETQYF
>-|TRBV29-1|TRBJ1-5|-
TGCAGCGCCGCGATGGGTTGGGATCAGCCCCAGCATTTT
CSAAMGWDQPQHF
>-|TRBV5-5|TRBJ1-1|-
TGTGCCAGCAAGTTGGGGCTCACGAACACTGAAGCTTTCTTT
CASKLGLTNTEAFF
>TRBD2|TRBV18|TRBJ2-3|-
TGTGCCAGCTCTAACCTCGGGGGGGCCGGCACAGATACGCAGTATTTT
CASSNLGGAGTDTQYF
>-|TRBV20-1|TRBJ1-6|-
TGCAGTGCTAGGGGCGGCCTCGTAGAGACCTATAATTCACCCCTCCACTTT
CSARGGLVETYNSPLHF
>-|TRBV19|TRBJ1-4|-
TGTGCCAGTAGTATAGGGCTCGGGGGCGAGGGGGAAAAACTGTTTTTT
CASSIGLGGEGEKLFF
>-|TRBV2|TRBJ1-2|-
TGTGCCAGCAGTGAATTTGGCGGGGGCTACACCTTC
CASSEFGGGYTF
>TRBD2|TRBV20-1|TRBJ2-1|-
TGCAGTGCTAGCAGGTCTAGCGGGTACAATGAGCAGTTCTTC
CSASRSSGYNEQFF
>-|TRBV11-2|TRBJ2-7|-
TGTGCCAGCAGCCCCCGCCAGTACTACGAGCAGTACTTC
CASSPRQYYEQYF